These 32 T cell receptor beta chains came from one sample sequenced in a study of CD8+ T cells in alopecia areata. cDNA prepared by RNA extraction and subsequent reverse transcription served as the template for sequencing. Using immunoSEQ multiplex PCR, the repertoire was profiled, and TCRdb retains in-frame clones only, with some absent. The sample includes roughly 150,000 clones, 62% seen only once; the top ten take roughly a third. Sequenced input: CD8+ T cells sorted from blood. The receptor set was obtained from a human donor in good health.

The chain employs TRBV13 and TRBJ2-1; D gene uncertain. Trimming took 0 bases from V and 8 from J, leaving 14 bases between them. The germline CDR1 and CDR2 sequences are PRHDT and FYEKMQ (reference sequence). CDR3 length equals 15 residues. CDR3 in DNA: TGTGCCAGCAGCTTAGGGATGTTGGGCGCCGATGAGCAGTTCTTC. This sequence encodes CASSLGMLGADEQFF.

The chain carries TRBV13 and TRBJ2-7; TRBD1 matches 9 bases. Germline V gene sequence: CDR1 PRHDT, CDR2 FYEKMQ (reference sequence). The ends lost 2 bases at V and 0 bases at J; junction bases unmatched: 5. CDR3 size: 16 residues. The CDR3 spells CASSLMGQGHSYEQYF. CDR3 nucleotide sequence: TGTGCCAGCAGCTTAATGGGACAGGGTCACTCCTACGAGCAGTACTTC.

This clone was seen a handful of times. V and J are TRBV4-1 and TRBJ1-1, with D uncertain. This CDR3 spans 15 amino acids. Germline V gives CDR1 MGHRA, CDR2 YSYEKL. Trimming shortened V by 0 bases and J by 1 base, and 9 bases separated the two germline ends. The DNA of the CDR3 is TGCGCCAGCAGCCAAGATAGCGTGGGGAACACTGAAGCTTTCTTT. This translates into CASSQDSVGNTEAFF.

The sample holds a few counts of this clone. This chain joins TRBV30 and TRBJ2-7; D ambiguous. Germline assignment: CDR1 GTSNPN and CDR2 SVGIG (reference sequence). This CDR3 region has 14 residues. V was pared by 4 bases and J by 3 bases, with 16 bases between. The DNA of the CDR3 is TGTGCCTGGATGCCCGGGTGGGCTTACTACGAGCAGTACTTC. Translating it yields CAWMPGWAYYEQYF.

This clone occurred a few times. The chain couples TRBV9 to TRBJ2-7; perhaps TRBD2 as D (5 bases). The CDR3 sequence is 14 residues long. Germline V gene sequence: CDR1 SGDLS, CDR2 YYNGEE. V dropped 1 base and J dropped 3 bases, with 11 bases sitting between them. CDR3 region: CASSVRDRGYEQYF. CDR3 nucleotide sequence: TGTGCCAGCAGCGTACGAGATCGGGGCTACGAGCAGTACTTC.

Comment on this clone: The sample has other DNA sequences that encode this CDR3 too. V gene TRBV27 combines with J gene TRBJ2-1; 7 bases align to TRBD1. V trimming: 5 bases; J trimming: 2 bases; junction bases outside the gene matches: 6. This CDR3 comprises 15 residues. Germline lookup yields CDR1 MNHEY and CDR2 SMNVEV (reference sequence). DNA for the CDR3: TGTGCCAGCAGTCCGGGACAGCTTACCTACAATGAGCAGTTCTTC. This codes for CASSPGQLTYNEQFF.

The chain employs TRBV7-9 and TRBJ2-7; 11 bases are shared with TRBD2. CDR1 is SEHNR, CDR2 FQNEAQ, per germline (reference sequence). Trimming took 5 bases from V and 0 from J; bases not matched to a gene: 6. The CDR3 totals 16 residues. The CDR3 is CASSQDGTSGSYEQYF. Written as DNA, the CDR3 is TGTGCCAGCAGCCAAGATGGGACTAGCGGCTCCTACGAGCAGTACTTC.

The chain uses TRBV27 and TRBJ2-3; 9 nucleotides align to TRBD2. J was trimmed by 1 base and V by 4 bases; bases with no gene match: 3. Germline CDR1 MNHEY, CDR2 SMNVEV (reference sequence). There are 15 residues in the CDR3. DNA for the CDR3: TGTGCCAGCAGTTCCCGGACTAGCGGCACAGATACGCAGTATTTT. This encodes CASSSRTSGTDTQYF.

This sequence joins TRBV28 and TRBJ1-2, with a tentative D call TRBD1 (5 bases). Trimming took off 8 bases at V and 3 bases at J, with 19 bases between the two ends. The germline CDR1 and CDR2 sequences are MDHEN and SYDVKM. The CDR3 extends over 15 amino acids. The DNA for the CDR3 is TGTGCCAGCTCAGGGTCTACGAGCCGGTACTATGGCTACACCTTC. It yields the protein CASSGSTSRYYGYTF.

The genes are TRBV19 and TRBJ2-1, with 9 bases matching TRBD1. Germline CDR1 and CDR2: LNHDA and SQIVND (reference sequence). J lost 6 bases, V lost 5 bases, and 11 bases had no gene match. There are 16 residues in the CDR3. Here the CDR3 reads CASSDLTGGVFNEQFF. In DNA form, the CDR3 reads TGTGCCAGTAGTGACTTAACAGGGGGCGTATTCAATGAGCAGTTCTTC.

The rearrangement uses TRBV27 and TRBJ1-5; 7 bases map to TRBD1. The germline V gene encodes CDR1 MNHEY and CDR2 SMNVEV (reference sequence). There are 15 residues in the CDR3. V shed 0 bases and J 3 bases; nucleotides not matched to a gene: 2. The CDR3 sequence: CASSLSGQFNQPQHF. DNA for the CDR3: TGTGCCAGCAGTTTATCGGGACAGTTCAATCAGCCCCAGCATTTT.

The chain joins TRBV29-1 to TRBJ2-2; 7 bases agree with TRBD2. The CDR3 contains 13 residues. Trimming cost V 3 bases and J 7 bases; bases outside gene matches: 5. Germline V gene lookup returns CDR1 SQVTM and CDR2 ANQGSEA. As DNA, the CDR3 is TGCAGCGTTGAGGGGACTATTGGCGGGGAGCTGTTTTTT. Its protein product is CSVEGTIGGELFF.

The chain recombines TRBV14 with TRBJ2-1, with 10 bases that match TRBD2. CDR1 and CDR2 (germline): SGHDN, FVKESK. V dropped 2 bases and J dropped 7; count of bases not matched to a gene: 2. CDR3 length equals 14 residues. CDR3 nucleotide sequence: TGTGCCAGCAGCCAACTAGCGGGAGAGAATGAGCAGTTCTTC. It codes for CASSQLAGENEQFF.

The chain joins TRBV5-1 to TRBJ2-7; D is undetermined. V dropped 1 base and J dropped 0 bases, with 8 bases sitting between them. Germline loops: CDR1 SGHRS, CDR2 YFSETQ. The CDR3 spans 14 residues. The CDR3 loop is CASSLSSSSYEQYF. The CDR3 nucleotides read TGCGCCAGCAGCTTGTCCAGCAGCTCCTACGAGCAGTACTTC.

The chain employs TRBV27 and TRBJ2-3, with D uncertain. The germline V and J ends were trimmed by 6 bases and 6 bases, with 19 bases remaining between them. Germline CDR1 and CDR2: MNHEY and SMNVEV (reference sequence). The CDR3 covers 15 residues. CDR3 loop: CASRQTAERMDTQYF. Here the CDR3 DNA reads TGTGCCAGCAGACAAACGGCGGAAAGGATGGATACGCAGTATTTT.

This clone showed up just a few times. The chain couples TRBV6-5 to TRBJ1-1; 7 positions match TRBD1. CDR1 and CDR2 from the germline V gene are MNHEY and SVGAGI. The CDR3 is 16 amino acids. Trimming cost V 2 bases and J 0 bases; bases outside gene matches: 6. CDR3 loop: CASSYVRQGVNTEAFF. The CDR3 nucleotides read TGTGCCAGCAGTTACGTACGACAGGGAGTGAACACTGAAGCTTTCTTT.

J is TRBJ2-2 and V is TRBV11-2; a weak D match, TRBD1 (5 bases). Germline V gene sequence: CDR1 SGHAT, CDR2 FQNNGV. The CDR3 covers 12 residues. V gave up 4 bases and J gave up 6 bases, with 6 bases separating them. In nucleotides, the CDR3 is TGTGCCAGCAGCTCAGGGTCCGGGGAGCTGTTTTTT. Its translation is CASSSGSGELFF.

The chain has TRBV6-6 and TRBJ1-1; no clear D. V shed 0 bases and J shed 11 bases, with 16 bases lying between them. The CDR3 is 14 amino acids. Germline CDR1 reads MNHNY; CDR2 reads SVGAGI (reference sequence). The DNA for the CDR3 is TGTGCCAGCAGTTACTCCACCAGGTCCTTGGAGGCTTTCTTT. Translating gives CASSYSTRSLEAFF.

V usage is TRBV5-1 and J usage is TRBJ2-1; 10 bases fit TRBD2. Per germline, CDR1 SGHRS and CDR2 YFSETQ. The CDR3 is 15 residues long. The V and J ends lost 4 bases and 2 bases, in that order; junction bases with no gene match: 3. CDR3 bases: TGCGCCAGCAGCGCAGCGGGAGGGCCCTACAATGAGCAGTTCTTC. It codes for CASSAAGGPYNEQFF.

The chain links TRBV7-8 to TRBJ2-1; D is undetermined. The V gene's germline CDR1 is SGHVS and CDR2 FQNEAQ. V was cut by 0 bases and J by 8 bases, with 8 bases left in between. The CDR3 spans 13 residues. CDR3: CASSLAVRDEQFF. CDR3 sequence (DNA): TGTGCCAGCAGCTTAGCGGTACGCGATGAGCAGTTCTTC. Full variable domain (missing parts from reference TRBV7-8 and TRBJ2-1): GAGVSQSPRYKVAKRGQDVALRCDPISGHVSLFWYQQALGQGPEFLTYFQNEAQLDKSGLPSDRFFAERPEGSVSTLKIQRTQQEDSAVYLCASSLAVRDEQFFGPGTRLTVL.

The chain has TRBV4-1 and TRBJ2-5; 8 bases are shared with TRBD2. The CDR3 totals 17 residues. V dropped 3 bases and J dropped 2; count of bases not matched to a gene: 11. Per the germline V gene, CDR1 is MGHRA and CDR2 is YSYEKL. CDR3 amino acids: CASSQRGMGGGQETQYF. The CDR3 nucleotides read TGCGCCAGCAGCCAGCGGGGAATGGGCGGGGGGCAAGAGACCCAGTACTTC.

The chain joins TRBV25-1 to TRBJ2-7; the D is unclear. In germline, CDR1 is MGHDK, CDR2 SYGVNS. This CDR3 is 13 amino acids long. V was trimmed by 1 base and J by 5 bases, leaving 9 bases between them. The CDR3 coding sequence is TGTGCCAGCAGTGAATTTGGTGGTCACGAGCAGTACTTC. Translated: CASSEFGGHEQYF.

The chain is built from TRBV11-2 and TRBJ2-1, with TRBD1 matching over 8 bases. After removal of 5 bases from V and 2 bases from J, the junction contained 8 bases not matched to a gene. The CDR3 sequence is 16 residues long. Germline V CDR1 and CDR2: SGHAT, FQNNGV. This CDR3 reads CASSHHRGMPYNEQFF. The CDR3 region has the DNA TGTGCCAGCAGCCACCACAGGGGGATGCCCTACAATGAGCAGTTCTTC.

Points on this clone: The junction departs from germline at one end; a sequencing error may be responsible. The chain has TRBV7-6 and TRBJ2-7; 8 bases are a match to TRBD1. The germline V gene encodes CDR1 SGHVS and CDR2 FNYEAQ. CDR3 size: 11 residues. CDR3 nucleotides: TGTGCCAGCAGCCACAGGGGGTACCTCCACTTC. This encodes CASSHRGYLHF. The variable domain in full, with the rest retrieved from reference TRBV7-6 and TRBJ2-7, is GAGVSQSPRYKVTKRGQDVALRCDPISGHVSLYWYRQALGQGPEFLTYFNYEAQQDKSGLPNDRFSAERPEGSISTLTIQRTEQRDSAMYRCASSHRGYLHFGPGTRLTVT.

The J gene is TRBJ2-5, the V gene TRBV4-1, with 12 bases lining up with TRBD1. This CDR3 is 16 amino acids long. From germline, CDR1 is MGHRA and CDR2 YSYEKL. The V segment lost 3 bases and the J segment 6 bases; nucleotides outside the gene matches: 8. CDR3 DNA sequence: TGCGCCAGCAGCCAGTCCGGGACAGGGGGCGCCCAGACCCAGTACTTC. Its translation: CASSQSGTGGAQTQYF.

The chain uses TRBV25-1 and TRBJ1-2; 9 positions agree with TRBD1. CDR1 and CDR2 from the germline V gene are MGHDK and SYGVNS. The CDR3 spans 14 residues. J lost 2 bases, V lost 6 bases, and 4 bases had no gene match. CDR3: CASRRTGANYGYTF. CDR3 coding DNA: TGTGCCAGCAGGCGGACAGGGGCAAACTATGGCTACACCTTC.

The table lists this clone with a few counts. V is TRBV7-2 and J is TRBJ2-6; tentatively, D is TRBD1 (5 bases). The CDR3 consists of 18 residues. Trimming cost V 0 bases and J 0 bases, with 12 bases left between them. CDR1 is SGHTA, CDR2 FQGNSA, per germline. The DNA for the CDR3 is TGTGCCAGCAGCTTAGCGCTGCAGGGCACCTCTGGGGCCAACGTCCTGACTTTC. Translating gives CASSLALQGTSGANVLTF.

This sequence joins TRBV25-1 and TRBJ2-5; 13 bases match TRBD2. This CDR3 region has 18 residues. With V trimmed by 1 base and J by 5 bases, 10 bases remained unmatched. Germline CDR1 and CDR2: MGHDK and SYGVNS. The CDR3 nucleotides are TGTGCCAGCAGTGAATCCGGACTAGCGGGAGTGGGATCGGAGACCCAGTACTTC. It is translated as CASSESGLAGVGSETQYF.

This sequence joins TRBV5-1 and TRBJ2-3, with TRBD2 identical over 7 bases. V gave up 0 bases and J gave up 1 base; unmatched junction bases: 5. Germline V gene sequence: CDR1 SGHRS, CDR2 YFSETQ. CDR3 length: 16 amino acids. The CDR3 protein is CASSLVGGSGTDTQYF. Written as DNA, the CDR3 is TGCGCCAGCAGCTTGGTAGGCGGGAGCGGCACAGATACGCAGTATTTT.

The chain combines TRBV2 with TRBJ2-7; TRBD1 matches 8 bases. J lost 0 bases, V lost 5 bases, and 3 bases had no gene match. Germline V gives CDR1 SNHLY, CDR2 FYNNEI. This CDR3 is built from 14 residues. The CDR3 reads CASSRQGNSYEQYF. CDR3 bases: TGTGCCAGCAGTCGACAGGGGAACTCCTACGAGCAGTACTTC.

This clone was detected only a few times. The chain couples TRBV29-1 to TRBJ2-1, with TRBD2 matching 11 bases. This CDR3 is built from 14 residues. The germline V gene has CDR1 SQVTM and CDR2 ANQGSEA. With V trimmed by 6 bases and J by 3 bases, 4 bases remained unmatched. CDR3 sequence reads: CSVLTSGIYNEQFF. Written as DNA, the CDR3 is TGCAGCGTCCTGACTAGCGGGATCTACAATGAGCAGTTCTTC.

The rearrangement uses TRBV2 and TRBJ2-4, with D maybe TRBD1 (6 bases). V lost 5 bases, J lost 3 bases, and 26 bases lay in between. The CDR3 length is 19 residues. Germline CDR1 reads SNHLY; CDR2 reads FYNNEI. The CDR3 DNA sequence: TGTGCCAGCAGTTTTCTTCCCCGTACAGGGATTGGAGTCAAAAACATTCAGTACTTC. Amino acids: CASSFLPRTGIGVKNIQYF.